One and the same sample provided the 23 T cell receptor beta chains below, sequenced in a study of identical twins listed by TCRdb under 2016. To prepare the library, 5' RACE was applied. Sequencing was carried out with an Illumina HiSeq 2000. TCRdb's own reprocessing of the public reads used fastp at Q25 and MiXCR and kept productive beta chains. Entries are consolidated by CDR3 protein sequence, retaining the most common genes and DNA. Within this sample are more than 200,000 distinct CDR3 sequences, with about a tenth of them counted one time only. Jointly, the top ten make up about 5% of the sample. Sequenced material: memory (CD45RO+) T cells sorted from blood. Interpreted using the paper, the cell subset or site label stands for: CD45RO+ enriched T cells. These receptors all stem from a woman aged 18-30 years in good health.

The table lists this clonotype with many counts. The CDR3 sequence is CASSFRGETDTQYF. The CDR3 DNA is TGTGCCAGCAGCTTCAGGGGCGAGACAGATACGCAGTATTTT. This chain uses TRBV7-8 with TRBJ2-3, with D tentatively TRBD1 (6 bases). The V and J ends lost 3 bases and 3 bases respectively, with 10 bases between them. The CDR3 spans 14 residues. Germline V gene lookup returns CDR1 SGHVS and CDR2 FQNEAQ.

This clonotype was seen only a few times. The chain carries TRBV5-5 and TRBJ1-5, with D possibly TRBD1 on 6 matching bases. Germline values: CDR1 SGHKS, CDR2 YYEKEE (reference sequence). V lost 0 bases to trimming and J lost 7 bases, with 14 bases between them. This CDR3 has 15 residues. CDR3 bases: TGTGCCAGCAGCTTGGGGCTACAGGGAGTCCAGCCCCAGCATTTT. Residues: CASSLGLQGVQPQHF.

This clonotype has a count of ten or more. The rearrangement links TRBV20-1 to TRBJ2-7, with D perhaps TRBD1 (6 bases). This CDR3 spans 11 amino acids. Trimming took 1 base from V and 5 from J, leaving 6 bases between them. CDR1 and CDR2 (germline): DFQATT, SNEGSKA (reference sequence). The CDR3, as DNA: TGCAGTGCTAGAGGGGGGCACGAGCAGTACTTC. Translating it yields CSARGGHEQYF.

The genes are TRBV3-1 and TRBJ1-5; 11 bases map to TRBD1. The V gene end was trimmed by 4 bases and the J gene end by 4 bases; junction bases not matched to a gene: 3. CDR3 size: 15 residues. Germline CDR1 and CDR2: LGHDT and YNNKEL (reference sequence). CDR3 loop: CASSRTGGTNQPQHF. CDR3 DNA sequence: TGTGCCAGCAGCCGGACAGGGGGCACAAATCAGCCCCAGCATTTT. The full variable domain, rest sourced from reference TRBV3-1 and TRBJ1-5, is DTAVSQTPKYLVTQMGNDKSIKCEQNLGHDTMYWYKQDSKKFLKIMFSYNNKELIINETVPNRFSPKSPDKAHLNLHINSLELGDSAVYFCASSRTGGTNQPQHFGDGTRLSIL.

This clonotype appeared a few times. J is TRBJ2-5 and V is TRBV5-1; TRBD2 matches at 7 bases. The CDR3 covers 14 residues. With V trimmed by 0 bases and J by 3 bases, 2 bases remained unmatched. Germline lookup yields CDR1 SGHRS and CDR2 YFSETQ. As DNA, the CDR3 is TGCGCCAGCAGCTTGGCCAGCGGGAAAGAGACCCAGTACTTC. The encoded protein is CASSLASGKETQYF.

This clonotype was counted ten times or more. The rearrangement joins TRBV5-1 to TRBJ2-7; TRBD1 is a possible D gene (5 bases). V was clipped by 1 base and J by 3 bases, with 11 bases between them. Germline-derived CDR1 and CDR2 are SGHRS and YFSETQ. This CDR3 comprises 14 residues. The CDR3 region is CASSLRGSGYEQYF. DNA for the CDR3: TGCGCCAGCAGCTTGAGGGGCTCGGGCTACGAGCAGTACTTC.

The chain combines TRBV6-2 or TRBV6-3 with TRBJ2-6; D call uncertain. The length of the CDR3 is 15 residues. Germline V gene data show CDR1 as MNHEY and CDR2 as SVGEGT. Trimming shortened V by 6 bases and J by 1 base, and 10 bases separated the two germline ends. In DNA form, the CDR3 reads TGTGCCAGCAGCGCTCGCCGTTCTGGGGCCAACGTCCTGACTTTC. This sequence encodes CASSARRSGANVLTF.

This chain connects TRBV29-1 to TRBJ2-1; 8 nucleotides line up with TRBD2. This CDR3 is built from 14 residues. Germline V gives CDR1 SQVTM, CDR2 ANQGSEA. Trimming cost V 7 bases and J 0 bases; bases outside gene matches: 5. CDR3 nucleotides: TGCAGCGCCAATGCGGGGGGCTCCTACAATGAGCAGTTCTTC. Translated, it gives CSANAGGSYNEQFF.

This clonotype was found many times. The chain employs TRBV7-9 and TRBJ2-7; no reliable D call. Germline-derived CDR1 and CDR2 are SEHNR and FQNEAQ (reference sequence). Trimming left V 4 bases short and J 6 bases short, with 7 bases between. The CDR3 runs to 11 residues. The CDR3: CASSSQFEQYF. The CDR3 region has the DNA TGTGCCAGCAGCTCCCAGTTCGAGCAGTACTTC. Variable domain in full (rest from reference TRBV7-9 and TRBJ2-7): DTGVSQNPRHKITKRGQNVTFRCDPISEHNRLYWYRQTLGQGPEFLTYFQNEAQLEKSRLLSDRFSAERPKGSFSTLEIQRTEQGDSAMYLCASSSQFEQYFGPGTRLTVT.

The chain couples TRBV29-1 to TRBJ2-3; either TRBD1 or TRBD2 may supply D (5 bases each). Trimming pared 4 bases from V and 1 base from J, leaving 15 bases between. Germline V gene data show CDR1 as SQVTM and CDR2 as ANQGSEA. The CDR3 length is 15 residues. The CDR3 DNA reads TGCAGCGTTGGTAGGGGACCTTCCCGCACAGATACGCAGTATTTT. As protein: CSVGRGPSRTDTQYF.

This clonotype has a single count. CDR3 nucleotides: TGTGCCAGCACCCTACGGGCAGGGAACACTGAAGCTTTCTTT. Translated: CASTLRAGNTEAFF. This chain links TRBV28 with TRBJ1-1; D uncertain. Germline CDR1 reads MDHEN; CDR2 reads SYDVKM. The V and J ends lost 7 bases and 1 base respectively, with 13 bases between them. This CDR3 is 14 amino acids long.

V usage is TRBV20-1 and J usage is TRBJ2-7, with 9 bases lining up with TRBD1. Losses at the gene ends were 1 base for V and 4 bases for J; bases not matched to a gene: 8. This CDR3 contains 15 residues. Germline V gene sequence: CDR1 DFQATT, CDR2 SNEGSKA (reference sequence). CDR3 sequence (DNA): TGCAGTGCTAGAGGAGGGGGGGACAGGGTTTACGAGCAGTACTTC. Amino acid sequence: CSARGGGDRVYEQYF.

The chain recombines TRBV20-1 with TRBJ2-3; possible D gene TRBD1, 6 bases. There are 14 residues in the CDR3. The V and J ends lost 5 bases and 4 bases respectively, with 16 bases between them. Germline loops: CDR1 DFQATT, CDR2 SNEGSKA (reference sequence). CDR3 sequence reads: CSAAGDRFPDTQYF. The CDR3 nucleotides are TGCAGTGCTGCAGGGGACCGCTTCCCAGATACGCAGTATTTT.

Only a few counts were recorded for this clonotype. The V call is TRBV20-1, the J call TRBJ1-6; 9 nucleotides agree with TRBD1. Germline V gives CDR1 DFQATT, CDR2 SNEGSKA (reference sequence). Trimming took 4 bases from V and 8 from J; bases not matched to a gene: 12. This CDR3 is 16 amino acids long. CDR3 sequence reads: CSAKPAGTGRDSPLHF. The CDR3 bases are TGCAGTGCTAAACCCGCCGGGACAGGGAGAGATTCACCCCTCCACTTT.

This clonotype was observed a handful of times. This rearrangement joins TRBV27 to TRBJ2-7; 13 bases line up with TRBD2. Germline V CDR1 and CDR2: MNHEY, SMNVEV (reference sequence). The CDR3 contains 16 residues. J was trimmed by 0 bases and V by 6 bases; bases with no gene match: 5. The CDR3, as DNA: TGTGCCAGCAGCCCACGGACTAGCGGGAGCTCCTACGAGCAGTACTTC. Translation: CASSPRTSGSSYEQYF.

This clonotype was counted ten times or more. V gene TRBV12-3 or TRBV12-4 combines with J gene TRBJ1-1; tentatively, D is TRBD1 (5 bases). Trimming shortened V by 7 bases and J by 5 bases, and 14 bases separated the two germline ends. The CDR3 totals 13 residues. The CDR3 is CASTARRTTEAFF. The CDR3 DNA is TGTGCCAGCACCGCTAGAAGGACAACTGAAGCTTTCTTT.

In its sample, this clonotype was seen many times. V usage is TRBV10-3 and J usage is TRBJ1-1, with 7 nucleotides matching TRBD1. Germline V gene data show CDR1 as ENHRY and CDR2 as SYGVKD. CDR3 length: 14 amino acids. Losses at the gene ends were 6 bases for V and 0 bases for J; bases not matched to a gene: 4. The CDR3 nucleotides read TGTGCCATCAGGGTAACAGGGGTGAACACTGAAGCTTTCTTT. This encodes CAIRVTGVNTEAFF.

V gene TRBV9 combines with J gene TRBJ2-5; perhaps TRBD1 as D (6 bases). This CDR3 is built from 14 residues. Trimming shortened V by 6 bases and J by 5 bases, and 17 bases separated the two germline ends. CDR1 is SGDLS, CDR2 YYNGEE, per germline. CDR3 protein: CASTRGGSGETQYF. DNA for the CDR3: TGTGCCAGCACACGTGGGGGCTCGGGGGAGACCCAGTACTTC.

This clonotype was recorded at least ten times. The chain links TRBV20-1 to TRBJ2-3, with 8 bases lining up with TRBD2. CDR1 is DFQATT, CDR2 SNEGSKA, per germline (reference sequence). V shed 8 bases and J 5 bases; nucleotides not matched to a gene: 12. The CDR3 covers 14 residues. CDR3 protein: CSTPKRENLDTQYF. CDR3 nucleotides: TGCAGTACCCCAAAGCGGGAGAATTTAGATACGCAGTATTTT.

CDR3 DNA: TGTGCCAGCAGCTTTACCTACGAGCAGTACTTC. Translated: CASSFTYEQYF. V and J are TRBV11-2 and TRBJ2-7; no clear D gene. The germline CDR1 and CDR2 sequences are SGHAT and FQNNGV. The germline V and J ends were trimmed by 3 bases and 2 bases, with 2 bases remaining between them. The CDR3 is 11 residues long.

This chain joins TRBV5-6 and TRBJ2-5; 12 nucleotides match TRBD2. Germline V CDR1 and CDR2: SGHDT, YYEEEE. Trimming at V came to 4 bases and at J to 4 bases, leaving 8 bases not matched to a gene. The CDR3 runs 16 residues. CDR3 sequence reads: CASSLRTSGAIETQYF. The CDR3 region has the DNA TGTGCCAGCAGCCTCCGGACTAGCGGGGCCATAGAGACCCAGTACTTC.

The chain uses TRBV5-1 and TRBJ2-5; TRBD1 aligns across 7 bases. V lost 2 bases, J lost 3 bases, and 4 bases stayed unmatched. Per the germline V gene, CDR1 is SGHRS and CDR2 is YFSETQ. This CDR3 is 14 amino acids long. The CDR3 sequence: CASSFGQGEETQYF. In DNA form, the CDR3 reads TGCGCCAGCAGCTTCGGGCAGGGGGAAGAGACCCAGTACTTC.

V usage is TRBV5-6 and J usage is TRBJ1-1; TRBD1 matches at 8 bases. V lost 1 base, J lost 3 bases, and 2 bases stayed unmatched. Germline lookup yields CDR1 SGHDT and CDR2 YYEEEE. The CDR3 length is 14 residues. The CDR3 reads CASSLNRGDTEAFF. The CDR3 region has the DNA TGTGCCAGCAGCTTGAACAGGGGGGACACTGAAGCTTTCTTT.